These T cell receptor beta chains were read from a single sample in a study of blood T cell repertoires in COVID-19. The assay was immunoSEQ multiplex PCR, and TCRdb's table has in-frame clones only and misses some. In the table there are 300,000 to 350,000 clones, approximately 86% of which are singletons. What was sequenced was peripheral blood. Receptors originate from a man aged 30 to 45 with COVID-19, enrolled during active disease. Both conserved end residues are part of each CDR3. Each record gives: D gene, clone size, V gene, J gene, CDR3 DNA, CDR3 protein. The D gene is left open where the match is weak. Some rows have no size entry. The others give once, few or many, or a class for an expanded clone.

d_call: TRBD1
clone_size: .
v_call: TRBV11-2
j_call: TRBJ2-2
cdr3_nt: TGTGCCAGCAGCTTAAACCAAGGACAGGGGTCGCTGTTTTTT
cdr3_aa: CASSLNQGQGSLFF

d_call: TRBD1
clone_size: .
v_call: TRBV5-1
j_call: TRBJ2-7
cdr3_nt: TGCGCCAGCAGCTCCTCGACAGGGGACGAGCAGTACTTC
cdr3_aa: CASSSSTGDEQYF

d_call: .
clone_size: .
v_call: TRBV19
j_call: TRBJ1-6
cdr3_nt: TGTGCCAGTAGTACCCCACAGACCCTGGGGCATTCACCCCTCCACTTT
cdr3_aa: CASSTPQTLGHSPLHF

d_call: .
clone_size: .
v_call: TRBV27
j_call: TRBJ1-1
cdr3_nt: TGTGCCAGCAGTTTCGGGGGGGAAGCTTTCTTT
cdr3_aa: CASSFGGEAFF

d_call: TRBD2
clone_size: .
v_call: TRBV5-1
j_call: TRBJ2-7
cdr3_nt: TGCGCCAGCAGCTTGGAGAGCGGGAGGACCTACGAGCAGTACTTC
cdr3_aa: CASSLESGRTYEQYF

d_call: .
clone_size: .
v_call: TRBV6-5
j_call: TRBJ1-4
cdr3_nt: TGTGCCAGCAGTTCGACAGGTTGGAGTGAAAAACTGTTTTTT
cdr3_aa: CASSSTGWSEKLFF

d_call: TRBD1
clone_size: .
v_call: TRBV28
j_call: TRBJ1-5
cdr3_nt: TGTGCCAGCAGGATCGGGACAGGGGAGAGTCAGCCCCAGCATTTT
cdr3_aa: CASRIGTGESQPQHF

d_call: TRBD1
clone_size: .
v_call: TRBV7-3
j_call: TRBJ1-2
cdr3_nt: TGTGCCAGCAGCCGGGAGGGGGCAGGAGGGGTCTACACCTTC
cdr3_aa: CASSREGAGGVYTF

d_call: .
clone_size: few
v_call: TRBV10-3
j_call: TRBJ2-3
cdr3_nt: TGTGCCATCAGTGGGGAGGACGCAGATACGCAGTATTTT
cdr3_aa: CAISGEDADTQYF

d_call: .
clone_size: .
v_call: TRBV3-1/TRBV3-2
j_call: TRBJ1-1
cdr3_nt: TGTGCCAGCAGCCAAGAGACAGAGAACACTGAAGCTTTCTTT
cdr3_aa: CASSQETENTEAFF

d_call: TRBD2
clone_size: .
v_call: TRBV4-1
j_call: TRBJ2-7
cdr3_nt: TGCGCCAGCAGCTTTAGGACTAGCGGGGGGCTGGCCTACGAGCAGTACTTC
cdr3_aa: CASSFRTSGGLAYEQYF

d_call: TRBD2
clone_size: few
v_call: TRBV4-3
j_call: TRBJ2-1
cdr3_nt: TGCGCCAGCAGCCAAGGGGAGGGACTTAGTAATGAGCAGTTCTTC
cdr3_aa: CASSQGEGLSNEQFF

d_call: .
clone_size: .
v_call: TRBV7-9
j_call: TRBJ2-6
cdr3_nt: TGTGCCAGCAGCTCCAACTCTGGGGCCAACGTCCTGACTTTC
cdr3_aa: CASSSNSGANVLTF

d_call: TRBD1
clone_size: .
v_call: TRBV7-3
j_call: TRBJ2-2
cdr3_nt: TGTGCCAGCAGCTTAACCCGATCGGGACAGGGCACCACCGGGGAGCTGTTTTTT
cdr3_aa: CASSLTRSGQGTTGELFF

d_call: TRBD2
clone_size: once
v_call: TRBV20-1
j_call: TRBJ2-1
cdr3_nt: TGCAGTGCTAGTTCCAGGACTAGTAGGTTCTACAATGAGCAGTTCTTC
cdr3_aa: CSASSRTSRFYNEQFF

d_call: TRBD2
clone_size: .
v_call: TRBV5-1
j_call: TRBJ2-2
cdr3_nt: TGCGCCAGCAGCCGCTTCCCTTCGTCTAGCGGGGACACCGGGGAGCTGTTTTTT
cdr3_aa: CASSRFPSSSGDTGELFF

d_call: TRBD1
clone_size: .
v_call: TRBV4-2
j_call: TRBJ2-3
cdr3_nt: TGTGCCAGTGCCTGGCTGGGGACAGGGGACCTCACAGATACGCAGTATTTT
cdr3_aa: CASAWLGTGDLTDTQYF

d_call: .
clone_size: once
v_call: TRBV7-2
j_call: TRBJ1-1
cdr3_nt: TGTGCCAGCAGCTTACAGGGGCCGTGGACTGAAGCTTTCTTT
cdr3_aa: CASSLQGPWTEAFF

d_call: .
clone_size: .
v_call: TRBV6-2/TRBV6-3
j_call: TRBJ1-3
cdr3_nt: TGTGCCAGCAGCAACAGGGAAACCAAGACCATATATTTT
cdr3_aa: CASSNRETKTIYF

d_call: TRBD1
clone_size: once
v_call: TRBV24-1
j_call: TRBJ1-2
cdr3_nt: TGTGCCACCAGTGATCCGGACAGGAACTATGGCTACACCTTC
cdr3_aa: CATSDPDRNYGYTF

d_call: .
clone_size: .
v_call: TRBV13
j_call: TRBJ2-7
cdr3_nt: TGTGCCAGCAGCTTTGCAGGGGCCCCGGGATCCTACGAGCAGTACTTC
cdr3_aa: CASSFAGAPGSYEQYF

d_call: .
clone_size: many
v_call: TRBV27
j_call: TRBJ2-7
cdr3_nt: TGTGCCAGCAGTCCCTCCTCAGGGGCGAAAGGTCTTTTAGACGAGCAGTACTTC
cdr3_aa: CASSPSSGAKGLLDEQYF

d_call: .
clone_size: .
v_call: TRBV12-3/TRBV12-4
j_call: TRBJ2-5
cdr3_nt: TGTGCCAGCAGTTTGGCAGAGACCCAGTACTTC
cdr3_aa: CASSLAETQYF

d_call: TRBD2
clone_size: few
v_call: TRBV6-6
j_call: TRBJ2-1
cdr3_nt: TGTGCCAGCAGCAATGTTCCGGGACTAGCGGGAGTTCCCCCCCACAATGAGCAGTTCTTC
cdr3_aa: CASSNVPGLAGVPPHNEQFF

d_call: TRBD1
clone_size: once
v_call: TRBV7-9
j_call: TRBJ1-4
cdr3_nt: TGTGCCAGCAGCTTTGGGCAGGGGGCTAGAAAACTGTTTTTT
cdr3_aa: CASSFGQGARKLFF

d_call: .
clone_size: once
v_call: TRBV4-2
j_call: TRBJ2-3
cdr3_nt: TGTGCCAGCAGCCAAGTAGGGACTAGCACAGATACGCAGTATTTT
cdr3_aa: CASSQVGTSTDTQYF

d_call: .
clone_size: .
v_call: TRBV11-2
j_call: TRBJ2-2
cdr3_nt: TGTGCCAGCAGCCCTACGGTGGTTGAGGCCGGGGAGCTGTTTTTT
cdr3_aa: CASSPTVVEAGELFF

d_call: .
clone_size: many
v_call: TRBV19
j_call: TRBJ1-5
cdr3_nt: TGTGCCAGTAGTTTTGGCCCCTACGGGGAGAATCAGCCCCAGCATTTT
cdr3_aa: CASSFGPYGENQPQHF

d_call: TRBD1
clone_size: few
v_call: TRBV6-6
j_call: TRBJ2-7
cdr3_nt: TGTGCCAGCAGTGATCCGGGACAGGGGGCCTACGAGCAGTACTTC
cdr3_aa: CASSDPGQGAYEQYF

d_call: TRBD1
clone_size: .
v_call: TRBV4-3
j_call: TRBJ1-3
cdr3_nt: TGCGCCAGCAGCCGGCTCCGGGGGACAGGGGCGAACACCATATATTTT
cdr3_aa: CASSRLRGTGANTIYF

d_call: .
clone_size: .
v_call: TRBV5-1
j_call: TRBJ2-5
cdr3_nt: TGCGCCAGCAGCTTGGCTGCTGGGGGGAGAGAGACCCAGTACTTC
cdr3_aa: CASSLAAGGRETQYF

d_call: .
clone_size: few
v_call: TRBV7-8
j_call: TRBJ1-5
cdr3_nt: TGTGCCAGCAGCTCCGAGAGCGGGAGCAATCAGCCCCAGCATTTT
cdr3_aa: CASSSESGSNQPQHF

d_call: TRBD1
clone_size: .
v_call: TRBV7-2
j_call: TRBJ2-3
cdr3_nt: TGTGCCAGCAGCAGGGACCCCGGGACAGAGCAGTATTTT
cdr3_aa: CASSRDPGTEQYF

d_call: TRBD2
clone_size: .
v_call: TRBV20-1
j_call: TRBJ2-3
cdr3_nt: TGCAGTGCTAGTCGGACTAGCGGGAGGGTCCAATCTAGCACAGATACGCAGTATTTT
cdr3_aa: CSASRTSGRVQSSTDTQYF

d_call: .
clone_size: .
v_call: TRBV6-4
j_call: TRBJ2-1
cdr3_nt: TGTGCCAGCAGTGACTTCGGTGCCAATTTCAATGAGCAGTTCTTC
cdr3_aa: CASSDFGANFNEQFF

d_call: .
clone_size: .
v_call: TRBV12-3/TRBV12-4
j_call: TRBJ2-7
cdr3_nt: TGTGCCAGCAGTTTGGGCAGTACGAAGCAGTACTTC
cdr3_aa: CASSLGSTKQYF

d_call: .
clone_size: .
v_call: TRBV24-1
j_call: TRBJ1-1
cdr3_nt: TGTGCCACCAGTGATTCCGTCAGGGGGAACACTGAAGCTTTCTTT
cdr3_aa: CATSDSVRGNTEAFF

d_call: TRBD1
clone_size: .
v_call: TRBV5-4
j_call: TRBJ1-4
cdr3_nt: TGTGCCAGCAGCCATCGGGACAGGGTCAATGAAAAACTGTTTTTT
cdr3_aa: CASSHRDRVNEKLFF

d_call: TRBD1
clone_size: .
v_call: TRBV18
j_call: TRBJ2-1
cdr3_nt: TGTGCCAGCTCACCACCCTCAGGGGGCCCACACTACAATGAGCAGTTCTTC
cdr3_aa: CASSPPSGGPHYNEQFF

d_call: TRBD1
clone_size: .
v_call: TRBV28
j_call: TRBJ1-1
cdr3_nt: TGTGCCAGCAGGGGATATACAGGGGCGGTTGTTGGAGCTTTCTTT
cdr3_aa: CASRGYTGAVVGAFF

d_call: .
clone_size: .
v_call: TRBV11-2
j_call: TRBJ1-4
cdr3_nt: TGTGCCAGCAGCCGCGGACAGCCAACTAATGAAAAACTGTTTTTT
cdr3_aa: CASSRGQPTNEKLFF

d_call: TRBD1
clone_size: few
v_call: TRBV18
j_call: TRBJ1-6
cdr3_nt: TGTGCCAGCTCACCACTCGGACAGGAGAAAAATTCACCCCTCCACTTT
cdr3_aa: CASSPLGQEKNSPLHF